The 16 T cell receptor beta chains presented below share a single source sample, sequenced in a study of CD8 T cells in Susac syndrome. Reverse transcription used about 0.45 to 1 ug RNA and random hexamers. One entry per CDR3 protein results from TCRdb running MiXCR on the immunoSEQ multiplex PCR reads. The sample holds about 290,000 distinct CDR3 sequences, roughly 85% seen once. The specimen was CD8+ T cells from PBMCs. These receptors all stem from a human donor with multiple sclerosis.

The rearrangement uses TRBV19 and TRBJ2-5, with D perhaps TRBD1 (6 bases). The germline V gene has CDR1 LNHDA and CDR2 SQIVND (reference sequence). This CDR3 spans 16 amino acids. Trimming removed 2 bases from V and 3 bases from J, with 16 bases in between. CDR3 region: CASSIWGQLPEETQYF. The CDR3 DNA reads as TGTGCCAGTAGTATATGGGGACAACTACCGGAAGAGACCCAGTACTTC.

The CDR3 region is CASSTPPSGGSGRELFF. The CDR3 coding sequence is TGTGCCAGCAGTACACCACCTTCAGGGGGGAGTGGCCGGGAGCTGTTTTTT. The chain has TRBV28 and TRBJ2-2; D is perhaps TRBD1 (7 bases). This CDR3 comprises 17 residues. Germline CDR1 and CDR2: MDHEN and SYDVKM. The V and J ends lost 5 bases and 9 bases respectively, with 25 bases between them.

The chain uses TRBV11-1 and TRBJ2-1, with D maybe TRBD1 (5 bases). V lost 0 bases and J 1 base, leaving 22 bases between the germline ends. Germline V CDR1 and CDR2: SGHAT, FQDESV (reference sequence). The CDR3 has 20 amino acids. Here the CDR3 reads CASSLAGTGTPLGSYNEQFF. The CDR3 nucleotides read TGTGCCAGCAGCTTAGCGGGTACAGGTACCCCCCTAGGGTCCTACAATGAGCAGTTCTTC. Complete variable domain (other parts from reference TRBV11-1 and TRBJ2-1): EAEVAQSPRYKITEKSQAVAFWCDPISGHATLYWYRQILGQGPELLVQFQDESVVDDSQLPKDRFSAERLKGVDSTLKIQPAELGDSAMYLCASSLAGTGTPLGSYNEQFFGPGTRLTVL.

CDR3 sequence reads: CASRLLAGANEQFF. As DNA, the CDR3 is TGTGCCAGCAGACTACTAGCGGGAGCCAATGAGCAGTTCTTC. The J gene is TRBJ2-1, the V gene TRBV27; TRBD2 agrees at 11 bases. V was clipped by 6 bases and J by 6 bases; unmatched bases: 4. The length of the CDR3 is 14 residues. Germline V gives CDR1 MNHEY, CDR2 SMNVEV (reference sequence).

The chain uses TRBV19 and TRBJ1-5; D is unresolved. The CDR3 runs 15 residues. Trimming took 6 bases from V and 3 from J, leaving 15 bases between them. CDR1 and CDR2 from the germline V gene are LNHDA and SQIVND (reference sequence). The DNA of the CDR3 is TGTGCCAGTAGGCATACCGGGCCGATCAATCAGCCCCAGCATTTT. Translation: CASRHTGPINQPQHF.

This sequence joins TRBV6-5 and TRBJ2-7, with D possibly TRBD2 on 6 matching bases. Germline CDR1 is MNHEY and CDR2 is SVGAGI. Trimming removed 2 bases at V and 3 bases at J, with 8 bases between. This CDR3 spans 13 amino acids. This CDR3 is CASSYGGDYEQYF. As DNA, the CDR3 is TGTGCCAGCAGTTACGGAGGGGACTACGAGCAGTACTTC.

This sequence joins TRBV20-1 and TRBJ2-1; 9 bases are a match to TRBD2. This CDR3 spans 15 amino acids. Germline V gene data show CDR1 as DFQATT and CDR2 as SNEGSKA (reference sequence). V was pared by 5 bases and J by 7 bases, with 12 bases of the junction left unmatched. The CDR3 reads CSAPSGVVVVNEQFF. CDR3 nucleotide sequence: TGCAGTGCTCCTAGCGGGGTGGTTGTTGTAAATGAGCAGTTCTTC.

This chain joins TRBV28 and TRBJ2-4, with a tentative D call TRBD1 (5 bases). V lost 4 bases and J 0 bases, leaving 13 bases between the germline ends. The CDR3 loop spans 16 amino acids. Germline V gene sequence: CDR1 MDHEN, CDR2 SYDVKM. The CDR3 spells CASSSWGSLAKNIQYF. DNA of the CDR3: TGTGCCAGCAGTTCTTGGGGCAGCTTAGCCAAAAACATTCAGTACTTC.

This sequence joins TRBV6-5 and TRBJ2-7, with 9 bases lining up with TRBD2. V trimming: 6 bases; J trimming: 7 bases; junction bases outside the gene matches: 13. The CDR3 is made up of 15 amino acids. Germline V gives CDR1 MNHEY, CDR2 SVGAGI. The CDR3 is CASSALGLAASEQYF. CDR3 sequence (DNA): TGTGCCAGCAGCGCCCTGGGACTAGCAGCATCTGAGCAGTACTTC.

Written as DNA, the CDR3 is TGTGCCAGCACCCATCTAACGGACGGCTACGAGCAGTACTTC. This codes for CASTHLTDGYEQYF. This chain joins TRBV28 and TRBJ2-7, with no clear D. CDR3 length equals 14 residues. Trimming left V 7 bases short and J 3 bases short, with 16 bases between. The germline CDR1 and CDR2 sequences are MDHEN and SYDVKM.

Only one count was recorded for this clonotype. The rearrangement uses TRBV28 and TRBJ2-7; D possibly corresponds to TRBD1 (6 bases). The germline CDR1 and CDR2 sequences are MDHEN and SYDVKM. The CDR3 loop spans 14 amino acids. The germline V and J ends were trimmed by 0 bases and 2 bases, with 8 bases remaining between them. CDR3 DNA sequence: TGTGCCAGCAGTTTATGGGACAGCACCTACGAGCAGTACTTC. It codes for CASSLWDSTYEQYF.

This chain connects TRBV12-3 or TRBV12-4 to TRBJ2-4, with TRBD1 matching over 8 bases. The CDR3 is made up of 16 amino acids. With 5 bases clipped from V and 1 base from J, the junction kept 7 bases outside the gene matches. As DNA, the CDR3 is TGTGCCAGCAGTGATGGACAGGGTAGGGCCAAAAACATTCAGTACTTC. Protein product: CASSDGQGRAKNIQYF.

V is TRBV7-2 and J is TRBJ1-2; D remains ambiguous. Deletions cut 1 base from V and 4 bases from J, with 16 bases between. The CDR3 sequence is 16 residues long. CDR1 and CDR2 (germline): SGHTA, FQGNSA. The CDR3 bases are TGTGCCAGCAGCTTAGAGGTCGGCGGAACGGTCTATGGCTACACCTTC. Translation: CASSLEVGGTVYGYTF.

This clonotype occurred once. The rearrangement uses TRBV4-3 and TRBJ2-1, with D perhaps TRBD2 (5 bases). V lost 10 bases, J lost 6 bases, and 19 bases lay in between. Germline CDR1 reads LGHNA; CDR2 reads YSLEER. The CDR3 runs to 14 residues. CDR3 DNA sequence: TGCGCCACTTCCGGGCTAGCTGGAATCAATGAGCAGTTCTTC. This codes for CATSGLAGINEQFF.

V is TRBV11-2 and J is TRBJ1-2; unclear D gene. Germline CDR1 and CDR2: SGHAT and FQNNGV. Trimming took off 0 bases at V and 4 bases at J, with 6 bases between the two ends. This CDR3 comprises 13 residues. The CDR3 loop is CASSLDTSYGYTF. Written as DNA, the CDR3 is TGTGCCAGCAGCTTAGACACCAGCTATGGCTACACCTTC. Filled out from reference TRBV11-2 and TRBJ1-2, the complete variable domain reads EAGVAQSPRYKIIEKRQSVAFWCNPISGHATLYWYQQILGQGPKLLIQFQNNGVVDDSQLPKDRFSAERLKGVDSTLKIQPAKLEDSAVYLCASSLDTSYGYTFGSGTRLTVV.

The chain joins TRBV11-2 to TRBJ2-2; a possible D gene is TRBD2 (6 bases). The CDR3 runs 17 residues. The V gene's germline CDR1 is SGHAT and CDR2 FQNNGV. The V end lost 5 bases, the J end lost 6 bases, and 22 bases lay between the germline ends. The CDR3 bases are TGTGCCAGCAGCGCCCGATGGCTAGCGATTGGCCCCGGGGAGCTGTTTTTT. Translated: CASSARWLAIGPGELFF. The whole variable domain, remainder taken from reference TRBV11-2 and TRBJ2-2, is EAGVAQSPRYKIIEKRQSVAFWCNPISGHATLYWYQQILGQGPKLLIQFQNNGVVDDSQLPKDRFSAERLKGVDSTLKIQPAKLEDSAVYLCASSARWLAIGPGELFFGEGSRLTVL.